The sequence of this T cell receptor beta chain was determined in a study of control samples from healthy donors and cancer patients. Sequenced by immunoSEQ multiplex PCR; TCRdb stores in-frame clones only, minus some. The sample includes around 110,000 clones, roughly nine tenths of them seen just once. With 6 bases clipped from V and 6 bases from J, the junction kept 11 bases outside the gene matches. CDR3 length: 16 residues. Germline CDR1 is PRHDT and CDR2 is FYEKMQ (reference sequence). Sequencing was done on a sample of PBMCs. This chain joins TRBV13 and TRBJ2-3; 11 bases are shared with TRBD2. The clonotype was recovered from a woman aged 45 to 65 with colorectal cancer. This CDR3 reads CASRQYTSGSVDTQYF. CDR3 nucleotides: TGTGCCAGCAGACAATATACTAGCGGGAGTGTGGATACGCAGTATTTT.